The 19 T cell receptor beta chains given below trace back to one sample, sequenced in a study of CD8 T cells in ankylosing spondylitis. TCRdb reprocessed the 5' RACE reads via MiXCR and lists one record per CDR3 protein. The repertoire includes 200,000 or so distinct CDR3 sequences, 10% to 15% of them detected once, and approximately 9.9% sits in the top ten. The sequenced material came from blood, either unsorted or a sorted T cell fraction (not recorded which). The receptors derive from a female donor with ankylosing spondylitis or in good health (not recorded which).

This clonotype was detected ten times or more. The chain recombines TRBV4-1 with TRBJ2-1; D call uncertain. This CDR3 is 18 amino acids long. Deletions cut 0 bases from V and 3 bases from J, with 18 bases between. The V gene's germline CDR1 is MGHRA and CDR2 YSYEKL. DNA of the CDR3: TGCGCCAGCAGCCAAGATAGAATTCAGGCGGAGTACTACAATGAGCAGTTCTTC. Its translation is CASSQDRIQAEYYNEQFF.

This clonotype appeared many times. This chain connects TRBV29-1 to TRBJ2-1, with a tentative D call TRBD1 (6 bases). This CDR3 has 11 amino acids. V dropped 6 bases and J dropped 12 bases, with 15 bases sitting between them. Germline values: CDR1 SQVTM, CDR2 ANQGSEA. In DNA form, the CDR3 reads TGCAGCGTGCTCCGGACAGATGGGCAGTTCTTC. It yields the protein CSVLRTDGQFF.

On this clonotype itself: A much larger clone lies a single base off, so this may be a read error. The chain is built from TRBV7-2 and TRBJ2-3, with a weak D call TRBD1 (6 bases). The V gene's germline CDR1 is SGHTA and CDR2 FQGNSA. With 1 base removed from V and 7 bases from J, the gap between germline ends came to 12 bases. The CDR3 sequence is 14 residues long. CDR3 sequence reads: CASSLEGGPNTQYF. The CDR3 bases are TGTGCCAGCAGCTTAGAAGGGGGTCCCAATACGCAGTATTTT.

In its sample, this clonotype was seen a few times. The chain couples TRBV9 to TRBJ2-2, with TRBD2 matching over 8 bases. J gave up 1 base and V 3 bases, and 2 bases lay outside the gene matches. Germline CDR1 reads SGDLS; CDR2 reads YYNGEE. The CDR3 spans 15 residues. The CDR3 protein is CASSGTSRNTGELFF. The CDR3 nucleotides are TGTGCCAGCAGCGGGACTAGCAGGAACACCGGGGAGCTGTTTTTT. The full variable domain, its missing parts supplied by reference TRBV9 and TRBJ2-2, is DSGVTQTPKHLITATGQRVTLRCSPRSGDLSVYWYQQSLDQGLQFLIQYYNGEERAKGNILERFSAQQFPDLHSELNLSSLELGDSALYFCASSGTSRNTGELFFGEGSRLTVL.

The chain is built from TRBV3-1 and TRBJ2-3, with no clear D. Germline CDR1 is LGHDT and CDR2 is YNNKEL (reference sequence). Trimming removed 2 bases from V and 1 base from J, with 13 bases in between. CDR3 length: 16 amino acids. The CDR3 coding sequence is TGTGCCAGCAGCCAATCGACGAGTAGAGGCACAGATACGCAGTATTTT. Amino acid sequence: CASSQSTSRGTDTQYF.

As to this clonotype: This could be a read error, since a much larger clone is one nucleotide away. The CDR3 loop reads CAGSSIAGVPGELFF. The CDR3 nucleotides are TGTGCCGGCAGCTCTATAGCGGGAGTCCCCGGGGAGCTGTTTTTT. The genes are TRBV11-2 and TRBJ2-2; 9 nucleotides agree with TRBD2. The CDR3 extends over 15 amino acids. In germline, CDR1 is SGHAT, CDR2 FQNNGV.

This clonotype was observed at least ten times. The CDR3 reads CSVEVGQGVEQYF. DNA for the CDR3: TGCAGCGTTGAAGTGGGACAGGGGGTCGAGCAGTACTTC. The chain links TRBV29-1 to TRBJ2-7; TRBD1 matches at 11 bases. J was trimmed by 6 bases and V by 1 base; bases with no gene match: 2. Germline V gene lookup returns CDR1 SQVTM and CDR2 ANQGSEA. This CDR3 spans 13 amino acids.

This clonotype was detected ten times or more. This chain connects TRBV7-9 to TRBJ2-5; D remains ambiguous. The CDR3 is 13 residues long. Germline CDR1 SEHNR, CDR2 FQNEAQ (reference sequence). V dropped 5 bases and J dropped 5 bases, with 12 bases sitting between them. CDR3 in amino acids: CASSPSLRETQYF. In nucleotides, the CDR3 is TGTGCCAGCAGCCCATCTCTTAGGGAGACCCAGTACTTC.

This clonotype was counted at least ten times. V and J are TRBV7-2 and TRBJ2-1; D is unresolved. The CDR3 length is 16 residues. The germline gives CDR1 SGHTA, CDR2 FQGNSA. Trimming removed 5 bases from V and 0 bases from J, with 14 bases in between. The CDR3 bases are TGTGCCAGCAGCCCCGGCCGAGACCTCTCCTACAATGAGCAGTTCTTC. Its protein is CASSPGRDLSYNEQFF.

The chain uses TRBV7-2 and TRBJ2-2; maybe TRBD2 (6 bases). The V gene lost 5 bases and the J gene lost 7 bases, with 11 bases spanning the gap. Germline V CDR1 and CDR2: SGHTA, FQGNSA. The CDR3 contains 13 residues. The CDR3 DNA is TGTGCCAGCAGCGGGACTGGGGGCGGGGAGCTGTTTTTT. This gives the protein CASSGTGGGELFF.

As regards this clonotype: Germline and junction disagree at one end, which may indicate a read error. J is TRBJ2-7 and V is TRBV20-1, with 12 bases fitting TRBD2. The CDR3 runs to 16 residues. Germline loops: CDR1 DFQATT, CDR2 SNEGSKA (reference sequence). Here the CDR3 DNA reads TGCTGTGCTAGTCCGCTAGCGGGAGGGCCCTCCTACGAGCAGTACTTC. This codes for CCASPLAGGPSYEQYF.

This clonotype was seen repeatedly, ten times or more. V and J are TRBV9 and TRBJ2-1; 8 bases align to TRBD1. J lost 0 bases, V lost 4 bases, and 3 bases had no gene match. The CDR3 loop spans 15 amino acids. Per the germline V gene, CDR1 is SGDLS and CDR2 is YYNGEE. CDR3 nucleotides: TGTGCCAGCAGCTCACAGGGGGTCTCCTACAATGAGCAGTTCTTC. Translating gives CASSSQGVSYNEQFF.

This sequence joins TRBV4-3 and TRBJ2-3; 9 bases are a match to TRBD2. The CDR3 has 19 residues. Germline-derived CDR1 and CDR2 are LGHNA and YSLEER. V was pared by 0 bases and J by 3 bases, with 13 bases of the junction left unmatched. The CDR3 loop is CASSQDWSGGLAKTDTQYF. Written as DNA, the CDR3 is TGCGCCAGCAGCCAAGATTGGTCGGGTGGACTAGCGAAGACAGATACGCAGTATTTT.

The chain combines TRBV27 with TRBJ2-1, with 7 bases matching TRBD2. Germline V gene data show CDR1 as MNHEY and CDR2 as SMNVEV (reference sequence). Losses at the gene ends were 4 bases for V and 4 bases for J; bases not matched to a gene: 13. CDR3 length: 17 residues. CDR3 residues: CASSSSPPGRSYNEQFF. CDR3 in DNA: TGTGCCAGCAGTTCCTCCCCCCCCGGGAGGAGTTACAATGAGCAGTTCTTC.

This clonotype has ten or more counts. This chain connects TRBV28 to TRBJ1-1, with 8 positions matching TRBD1. J lost 1 base, V lost 5 bases, and 6 bases had no gene match. This CDR3 spans 15 amino acids. The germline gives CDR1 MDHEN, CDR2 SYDVKM. The CDR3 sequence: CASSPPGGQNTEAFF. The DNA for the CDR3 is TGTGCCAGCAGTCCCCCAGGGGGCCAGAACACTGAAGCTTTCTTT.

This clonotype was detected many times. The rearrangement joins TRBV3-1 to TRBJ2-7; 7 bases align to TRBD1. Germline V gene sequence: CDR1 LGHDT, CDR2 YNNKEL (reference sequence). The CDR3 totals 13 residues. Trimming removed 3 bases from V and 1 base from J; junction bases left unmatched: 0. The CDR3: CASSQDRSYEQYF. CDR3 bases: TGTGCCAGCAGCCAGGACAGGTCCTACGAGCAGTACTTC.

This clonotype has a count of ten or more. This rearrangement joins TRBV2 to TRBJ1-1; D gene ambiguous. Germline V gives CDR1 SNHLY, CDR2 FYNNEI. The CDR3 extends over 11 amino acids. The V end lost 6 bases, the J end lost 1 base, and 3 bases lay between the germline ends. The CDR3: CASRENTEAFF. CDR3 in DNA: TGTGCCAGCAGGGAGAACACTGAAGCTTTCTTT.

The sample holds many counts of this clonotype. This chain uses TRBV20-1 with TRBJ2-1; 9 nucleotides agree with TRBD2. V shed 2 bases, J shed 3 bases, and the junction held 5 bases outside the gene matches. The CDR3 is 15 residues long. The germline gives CDR1 DFQATT, CDR2 SNEGSKA (reference sequence). The CDR3 protein is CSARLLAGDYNEQFF. The DNA for the CDR3 is TGCAGTGCTAGATTATTAGCGGGAGACTACAATGAGCAGTTCTTC.

There are a few counts of this clonotype. The gene calls are TRBV6-2 or TRBV6-3 and TRBJ1-2; possible D gene TRBD1, 6 bases. CDR3 length: 14 amino acids. V lost 4 bases and J 4 bases, leaving 13 bases between the germline ends. In germline, CDR1 is MNHEY, CDR2 SVGEGT. CDR3 in amino acids: CASSSWTALYGYTF. As DNA, the CDR3 is TGTGCCAGCAGTTCGTGGACAGCGCTCTATGGCTACACCTTC.